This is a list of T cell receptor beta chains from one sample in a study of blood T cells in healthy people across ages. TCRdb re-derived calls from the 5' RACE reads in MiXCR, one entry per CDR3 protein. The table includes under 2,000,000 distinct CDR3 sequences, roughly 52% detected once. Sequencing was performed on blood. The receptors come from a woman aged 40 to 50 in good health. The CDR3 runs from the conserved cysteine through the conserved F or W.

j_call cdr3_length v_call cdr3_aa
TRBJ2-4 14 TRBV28 CASSLLGVQNIQYF
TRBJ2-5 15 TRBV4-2 CASSSGQGAWNEQYF
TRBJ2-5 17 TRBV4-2 CASSQEVGGLYQETQYF
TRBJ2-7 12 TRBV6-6 CASLDRGYEQYF
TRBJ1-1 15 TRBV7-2 CASSTFRGHNTEAFF
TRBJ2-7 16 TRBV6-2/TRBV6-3 CASSYSTLVTSYEQYF
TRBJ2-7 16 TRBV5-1 CASHLSGGAQYNEQYF
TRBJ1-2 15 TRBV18 CASSPLGQKNYGYTF
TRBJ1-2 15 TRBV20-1 CSASEGGDSLYGYTF
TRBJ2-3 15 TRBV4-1 CASSPTTLGADTQYF
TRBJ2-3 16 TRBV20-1 CSARDWDSGATDTQYF
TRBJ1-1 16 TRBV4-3 CASSQGLGTGFFSAFF
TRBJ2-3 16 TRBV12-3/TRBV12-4 CASSPPTAGSTDTQYF
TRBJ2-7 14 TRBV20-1 CSALDRDPSYEQYF
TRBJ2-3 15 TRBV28 CASSGTSWGTDTQYF
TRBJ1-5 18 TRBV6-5 CASSYDGRSRQSNQPQHF
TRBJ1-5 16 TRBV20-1 CSASGIGELFNQPQHF
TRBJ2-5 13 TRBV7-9 CASSLMAPETQYF
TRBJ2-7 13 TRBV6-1 CASSETGAYEQYF
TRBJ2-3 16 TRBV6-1 CASKIERGTSTDTQYF
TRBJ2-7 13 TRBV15 CATSRDQSYEQYF
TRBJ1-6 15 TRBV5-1 CASSWGTGVNSPLHF
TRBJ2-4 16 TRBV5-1 CASSLEYPSCQNIQYF
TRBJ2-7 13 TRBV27 CASTKELSYEQYF
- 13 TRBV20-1 CSARRGNLYEQYF
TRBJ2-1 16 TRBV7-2 CASSLDSGGLPYEQFF
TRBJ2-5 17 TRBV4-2 CASSRGGPLGDQETQYF
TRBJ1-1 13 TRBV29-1 CSVETSLNTEAFF
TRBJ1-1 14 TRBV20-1 CSASIAQSNTEAFF
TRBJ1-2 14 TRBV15 CATGEGQGNYGYTF